The source of this T cell receptor beta chain is a study of blood T cell repertoires in COVID-19. Turning to the study itself: Italy, Spain and the United States were the sources of the convalescent and acute COVID-19 samples. The analysed material was cDNA or gDNA that came from T cells, B-cell-depleted T cells, or PBMCs.

The method was immunoSEQ multiplex PCR; TCRdb's version includes in-frame clones alone and lacks a portion of them. The sample records 70,000 to 85,000 clones, roughly 80% being singletons. Looked up from germline, CDR1 is SGHRS and CDR2 is YFSETQ. V shed 4 bases and J shed 2 bases, with 22 bases lying between them. The CDR3 loop spans 18 amino acids. Sequencing used peripheral blood. The rearrangement links TRBV5-1 to TRBJ2-4; TRBD2 might be the D (5 bases). This clonotype was sampled from a woman aged 80 or older with acute or convalescent COVID-19. CDR3 DNA sequence: TGCGCCAGCAGCCCCGGGTGGTCGGAACGACTAACCAAAAACATTCAGTACTTC. It yields the protein CASSPGWSERLTKNIQYF.